The T cell receptor (beta chain) described here comes from a study of blood T cell repertoires in COVID-19. In the study overall: Both acute and convalescent COVID-19 samples were obtained from the United States, Italy and Spain. In each case, the material was cDNA or gDNA derived from T cells, B-cell-depleted T cells, or PBMCs.

Per the original methods: Nucleated cell counts were estimated from reference gene primer amplification. Assay used: immunoSEQ multiplex PCR; TCRdb lists only in-frame clones, some missing. The DNA gave D and trimming, while V, J and clone size come from that table. The sample includes 140,000 or so clones, over 75% of them seen just once. The junction had 14 bases not matched to a gene; V was cut back by 1 base and J by 6 bases. This CDR3 spans 19 amino acids. Germline V lookup: CDR1 SGHTA, CDR2 FQGNSA. This sequence was found in a woman aged 55 to 70 with active COVID-19. The chain couples TRBV7-2 to TRBJ2-1, with 11 bases aligning to TRBD2. Sequenced: peripheral blood. CDR3: CASSLDFQKLAGVFNEQFF. The CDR3 DNA follows: TGTGCCAGCAGCTTAGATTTCCAAAAACTAGCGGGAGTTTTCAATGAGCAGTTCTTC.